The clone carrying this TCR beta chain came up a few times. These data belong to a study of early T cells in non-severe SARS-CoV-2 infection. TCRdb reprocessed the 5' RACE reads with MiXCR, giving one entry per CDR3 protein. The data show 35,000 to 45,000 distinct CDR3 sequences, with roughly 6.2% seen just once and more than 7.5% held by the top ten. Trimming at V came to 6 bases and at J to 8 bases, leaving 3 bases not matched to a gene. Germline CDR1 MNHNS, CDR2 SASEGT. The CDR3 spans 13 residues. The V and J genes are TRBV6-1 and TRBJ1-6, with 8 nucleotides matching TRBD1. The material sequenced was whole blood, taken at baseline. The sequence was obtained from an adult who was a healthcare worker with PCR-confirmed SARS-CoV-2 infection or an uninfected control (not recorded which). Here the CDR3 reads CASRDRADSPLHF. The DNA for the CDR3 is TGTGCCAGCAGGGACAGGGCGGATTCACCCCTCCACTTT.